These 11 T cell receptor beta chains came from one sample sequenced in a study of graft-versus-host responses after intestinal transplantation (dated by TCRdb to the early 2020s). Intraepithelial and lamina propria lymphocytes were isolated from graft specimens using dithiothreitol, EDTA incubations and collagenase D digestion. Receptor amplification or capture employed the immunoSEQ multiplex PCR assay. Imported from immuneACCESS, the table was reduced by TCRdb to in-frame sequences with V and J called. These copies leave out some clones; in studies compared against another copy, an unresolved V gene accounts for under half, and the cause of the remainder is not known. In this sample the table shows 3,500 to 5,000 clones, 85% of which occur a single time. The leading ten clones occupy approximately 4.4% of the sample. The sample here was ileum tissue, taken about 93 weeks after intestinal transplant. These TCRs come from a human patient who received an intestinal transplant, so some T cells may come from the graft donor.

This clone appeared a few times. The chain recombines TRBV5-1 with TRBJ1-4, with TRBD1 identical over 9 bases. J was trimmed by 7 bases and V by 4 bases; bases with no gene match: 8. Germline CDR1 reads SGHRS; CDR2 reads YFSETQ. The CDR3 spans 15 residues. The CDR3 DNA reads TGCGCCAGCAGCCCTCACAGGGGGCCGGGTGAAAAACTGTTTTTT. Translation: CASSPHRGPGEKLFF.

The V call is TRBV6-9, the J call TRBJ2-1; TRBD1 aligns across 7 bases. Unmatched junction bases numbered 4, after V lost 5 bases and J lost 3 bases. Germline V CDR1 and CDR2: MNHGY, SVAAGI. This CDR3 comprises 14 residues. The CDR3 DNA sequence: TGTGCCAGCAGTGACCGGACAGGCTACAATGAGCAGTTCTTC. Encoded protein: CASSDRTGYNEQFF.

The chain carries TRBV9 and TRBJ2-5; 9 nucleotides align to TRBD1. Germline V gene data show CDR1 as SGDLS and CDR2 as YYNGEE. The CDR3 contains 16 residues. Trimming at V came to 3 bases and at J to 4 bases, leaving 10 bases not matched to a gene. CDR3 bases: TGTGCCAGCAGCGACCTAGGACAGGGGATGGGAGAGACCCAGTACTTC. It is translated as CASSDLGQGMGETQYF.

This clone showed up just once. The chain has TRBV7-3 and TRBJ2-5, with 9 bases aligning to TRBD1. The J call is uncertain, as TRBJ2-7 better fits the DNA end. The germline V gene has CDR1 SGHTA and CDR2 FQGTGA. The CDR3 loop spans 13 amino acids. CDR3 sequence: CASSLGTGLEQYF. The CDR3 nucleotides are TGTGCCAGCAGCCTCGGGACAGGGCTCGAGCAGTACTTC.

This chain joins TRBV5-8 and TRBJ2-3; D is undetermined. Germline CDR1 reads SGHTS; CDR2 reads YDEGEE. The CDR3 is 15 residues long. V shed 0 bases and J shed 2 bases, with 10 bases lying between them. Written as DNA, the CDR3 is TGTGCCAGCAGCTTGGGACGGACCCCCACAGATACGCAGTATTTT. It translates to CASSLGRTPTDTQYF.

V and J are TRBV7-9 and TRBJ2-3; no reliable D call. This CDR3 is built from 12 residues. The germline V gene encodes CDR1 SEHNR and CDR2 FQNEAQ (reference sequence). Trimming left V 6 bases short and J 6 bases short, with 10 bases between. This CDR3 reads CASRADRDTQYF. CDR3 nucleotide sequence: TGTGCCAGCAGGGCCGACCGTGATACGCAGTATTTT.

V is TRBV19 and J is TRBJ2-1; D is unclear. V gave up 4 bases and J gave up 9 bases, with 16 bases separating them. In germline, CDR1 is LNHDA, CDR2 SQIVND (reference sequence). The CDR3 has 14 residues. The CDR3 bases are TGTGCCAGTAGTAGAGACCGCGAGTTCAGTGAGCAGTTCTTC. The encoded protein is CASSRDREFSEQFF.

The rearrangement joins TRBV6-5 to TRBJ2-2, with D possibly TRBD2 on 6 matching bases. CDR1 MNHEY and CDR2 SVGAGI come from the germline V gene. The germline V and J ends were trimmed by 4 bases and 3 bases, with 9 bases remaining between them. There are 14 residues in the CDR3. Here the CDR3 DNA reads TGTGCCAGCAGTTGGACGGGGGACACCGGGGAGCTGTTTTTT. Residues: CASSWTGDTGELFF.

The chain combines TRBV5-5 with TRBJ2-3, with 14 bases matching TRBD2. The trim removed 7 bases at V and 1 base at J, leaving 14 bases unmatched. This CDR3 has 19 amino acids. The germline V gene has CDR1 SGHKS and CDR2 YYEKEE (reference sequence). For the CDR3, the DNA is TGTGCCAGCTCAACCCCCGGGACTAGCGGGGGACGGGGCACAGATACGCAGTATTTT. Translating gives CASSTPGTSGGRGTDTQYF.

Here the CDR3 DNA reads TGTGCCAGCAGGGAGCGTCGCCCCTACAATGAGCAGTTCTTC. Translation gives CASRERRPYNEQFF. The J gene is TRBJ2-1, the V gene TRBV6-6; D is unresolved. Germline V CDR1 and CDR2: MNHNY, SVGAGI (reference sequence). The CDR3 extends over 14 amino acids. The V end lost 6 bases, the J end lost 2 bases, and 11 bases lay between the germline ends.

The J gene is TRBJ2-7, the V gene TRBV5-4; TRBD1 or TRBD2 may be the D gene (6 bases each). Trimming shortened V by 0 bases and J by 4 bases, and 17 bases separated the two germline ends. The CDR3 totals 16 residues. Germline CDR1 is SGHNT and CDR2 is YYREEE (reference sequence). Written as DNA, the CDR3 is TGTGCCAGCAGCTTGGGGGGGGCAGGACAATTTTACGAGCAGTACTTC. It is translated as CASSLGGAGQFYEQYF.